This T cell receptor (beta chain) was retrieved from a study of cytomegalovirus exposure and HLA in healthy donors. Amplification used 60 Vbeta primers and 13 Jbeta primers. The protocol was immunoSEQ multiplex PCR, while the TCRdb copy is restricted to in-frame clones and leaves out a portion. The sample shows about 140,000 clones, 80% of them seen only once. Study observations and caveats: Indistinguishability led to the exclusion of some V segments, TRBV6-2 and TRBV6-3 included. In vitro, a few CMV-associated chains proved specific for CMV antigens. Previous analysis showed most TCR beta V segments were productive about 90% or about 30% of the time. Sequencing had likely introduced a cluster of highly shared sequence variants as an artifact.

The CDR3 sequence is 13 residues long. Germline values: CDR1 SGHRS, CDR2 YFSETQ. The germline V and J ends were trimmed by 4 bases and 1 base, with 8 bases remaining between them. A remark on this clone: The antigen remains undetermined.

Sequenced sample: PBMCs. The receptor comes from a male donor in good health and CMV-seronegative. The rearrangement joins TRBV5-1 to TRBJ1-1, with TRBD1 as a possible D gene (6 bases). The CDR3 DNA follows: TGCGCCAGCAGCGTGACAGGGAACACTGAAGCTTTCTTT. Translated, it gives CASSVTGNTEAFF.